This TCR beta chain was identified in a study of T cells after yellow fever vaccination. MiXCR, run by TCRdb on the 5' RACE reads, gives a single entry per CDR3 protein. The sample holds over 250,000 distinct CDR3 sequences; around 4.9% are singletons and the top ten take 2.5% to 4%. This CDR3 spans 15 amino acids. From germline, CDR1 is ENHRY and CDR2 SYGVKD. With V trimmed by 0 bases and J by 5 bases, 4 bases remained unmatched. This clonotype was counted ten times or more. The sample consisted of CD4+ T cells sorted from PBMCs, taken on the day of the yellow fever booster vaccination. The rearrangement links TRBV10-3 to TRBJ2-3, with 8 bases matching TRBD1. This sequence was found in a man between 18 and 29 years old who received the YFV17D yellow fever vaccine. The CDR3 sequence: CAISESGQGRDTQYF. The CDR3 bases are TGTGCCATCAGTGAGTCCGGACAGGGCAGAGATACGCAGTATTTT.